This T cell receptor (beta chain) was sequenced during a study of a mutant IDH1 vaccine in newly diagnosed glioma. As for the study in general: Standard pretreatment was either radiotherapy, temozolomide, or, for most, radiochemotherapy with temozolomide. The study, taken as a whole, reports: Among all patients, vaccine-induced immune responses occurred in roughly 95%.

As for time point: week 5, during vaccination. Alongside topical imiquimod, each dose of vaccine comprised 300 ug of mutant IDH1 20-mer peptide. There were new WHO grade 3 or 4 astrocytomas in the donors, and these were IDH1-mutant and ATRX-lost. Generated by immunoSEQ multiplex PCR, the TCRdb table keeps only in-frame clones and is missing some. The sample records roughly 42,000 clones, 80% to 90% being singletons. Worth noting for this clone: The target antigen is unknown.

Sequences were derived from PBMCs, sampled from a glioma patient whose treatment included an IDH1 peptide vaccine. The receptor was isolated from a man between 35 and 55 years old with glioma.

The DNA of the CDR3 is TGTGCCAGCAGTTACTCGAGGGGGACGGCTAATGAAAAACTGTTTTTT. This gives the protein CASSYSRGTANEKLFF. V and J are TRBV6-5 and TRBJ1-4; possibly TRBD1 for D (6 bases). Trimming left V 0 bases short and J 3 bases short, with 11 bases between. The V gene's germline CDR1 is MNHEY and CDR2 SVGAGI. This CDR3 has 16 amino acids.